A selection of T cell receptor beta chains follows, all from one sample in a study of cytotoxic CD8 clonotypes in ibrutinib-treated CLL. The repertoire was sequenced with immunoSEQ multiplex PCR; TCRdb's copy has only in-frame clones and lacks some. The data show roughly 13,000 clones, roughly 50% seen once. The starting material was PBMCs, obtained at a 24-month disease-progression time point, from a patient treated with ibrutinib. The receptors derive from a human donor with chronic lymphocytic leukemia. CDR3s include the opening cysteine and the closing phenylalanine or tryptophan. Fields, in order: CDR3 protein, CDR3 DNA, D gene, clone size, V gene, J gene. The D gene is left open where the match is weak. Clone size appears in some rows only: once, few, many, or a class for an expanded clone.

CDR3: CASTSGGVEQYF
DNA: TGCGCCAGCACAAGCGGGGGGGTCGAGCAGTACTTC
D: TRBD2
size: .
V: TRBV10-2
J: TRBJ2-7

CDR3: CASSQLGGPRAGNTIYF
DNA: TGTGCCAGCAGCCAACTCGGTGGGCCCCGGGCAGGAAACACCATATATTTT
D: .
size: few
V: TRBV14
J: TRBJ1-3

CDR3: CASSLVGVSSTDTQYF
DNA: TGTGCCAGCAGCTTGGTCGGGGTTAGTAGCACAGATACGCAGTATTTT
D: .
size: few
V: TRBV5-6
J: TRBJ2-3

CDR3: CASSWDSPSGELFF
DNA: TGTGCCAGCAGCTGGGACAGCCCCAGCGGGGAGCTGTTTTTT
D: TRBD1
size: .
V: TRBV5-6
J: TRBJ2-2

CDR3: CASSGALAGVETQYF
DNA: TGTGCCAGCAGCGGCGCCCTAGCGGGGGTAGAGACCCAGTACTTC
D: TRBD2
size: .
V: TRBV11-2
J: TRBJ2-5

CDR3: CAWSQGGLNLNYGYTF
DNA: TGTGCCTGGAGTCAAGGGGGCCTTAACTTAAACTATGGCTACACCTTC
D: TRBD1
size: .
V: TRBV30
J: TRBJ1-2

CDR3: CSVGLGVATEAFF
DNA: TGCAGCGTCGGACTCGGGGTCGCCACTGAAGCTTTCTTT
D: .
size: few
V: TRBV29-1
J: TRBJ1-1

CDR3: CASSLYGTGRTGELFF
DNA: TGTGCCAGCAGTTTATACGGGACAGGCAGAACCGGGGAGCTGTTTTTT
D: TRBD1
size: .
V: TRBV27
J: TRBJ2-2

CDR3: CASSQGGLAGVETQYF
DNA: TGTGCCAGCAGCCAAGGAGGCCTAGCGGGGGTAGAGACCCAGTACTTC
D: TRBD2
size: .
V: TRBV4-2
J: TRBJ2-5

CDR3: CASSDAALPNTGELFF
DNA: TGTGCCAGCAGTGATGCGGCCCTCCCGAACACCGGGGAGCTGTTTTTT
D: .
size: .
V: TRBV25-1
J: TRBJ2-2

CDR3: CASSSRVEETQYF
DNA: TGCGCCAGCAGCTCCAGGGTTGAGGAGACCCAGTACTTC
D: .
size: .
V: TRBV5-1
J: TRBJ2-5

CDR3: CASSSQGGTSGELFF
DNA: TGTGCCAGCAGTTCACAGGGGGGGACCTCCGGGGAGCTGTTTTTT
D: .
size: .
V: TRBV2
J: TRBJ2-2

CDR3: CASSPGTDTEAFF
DNA: TGTGCCAGCAGCCCCGGGACCGACACTGAAGCTTTCTTT
D: .
size: .
V: TRBV9
J: TRBJ1-1

CDR3: CASSLNNEQFF
DNA: TGTGCCAGCAGTTTGAACAATGAGCAGTTCTTC
D: .
size: .
V: TRBV28
J: TRBJ2-1

CDR3: CASSLAQGDYNEQFF
DNA: TGTGCCAGCAGCTTAGCACAGGGGGACTACAATGAGCAGTTCTTC
D: TRBD1
size: .
V: TRBV5-6
J: TRBJ2-1

CDR3: CASKSRGGTDTQYF
DNA: TGTGCCAGCAAATCCAGGGGAGGCACAGATACGCAGTATTTT
D: .
size: .
V: TRBV19
J: TRBJ2-3

CDR3: CSGGDIAEAFF
DNA: TGCAGCGGGGGGGACATTGCTGAAGCTTTCTTT
D: .
size: few
V: TRBV29-1
J: TRBJ1-1

CDR3: CASSQDPGDDYGYTF
DNA: TGCGCCAGCAGCCAAGATCCAGGTGACGACTATGGCTACACCTTC
D: .
size: few
V: TRBV4-1
J: TRBJ1-2

CDR3: CASSRPAGLATNEQFF
DNA: TGCGCCAGCAGCCGACCGGCGGGACTAGCGACCAATGAGCAGTTCTTC
D: TRBD2
size: few
V: TRBV4-1
J: TRBJ2-1

CDR3: CASSDSSYGYTF
DNA: TGCGCCAGCAGTGACAGTTCCTATGGCTACACCTTC
D: .
size: .
V: TRBV10-1
J: TRBJ1-2

CDR3: CASSRGQGAGNQPQHF
DNA: TGTGCCAGTAGTAGGGGACAGGGGGCAGGCAATCAGCCCCAGCATTTT
D: TRBD1
size: once
V: TRBV19
J: TRBJ1-5

CDR3: CASSLAGRSDTGELFF
DNA: TGCGCCAGCAGCTTGGCTGGGAGGTCGGACACCGGGGAGCTGTTTTTT
D: .
size: .
V: TRBV5-1
J: TRBJ2-2

CDR3: CASSQDLVNIQYF
DNA: TGCGCCAGCAGCCAAGATCTCGTGAACATTCAGTACTTC
D: .
size: .
V: TRBV4-1
J: TRBJ2-4

CDR3: CASSQTAGNAGNTIYF
DNA: TGTGCCAGCAGCCAAACGGCCGGGAATGCTGGAAACACCATATATTTT
D: .
size: .
V: TRBV5-4
J: TRBJ1-3

CDR3: CASSLVAYTGELFF
DNA: TGTGCCAGCAGCTTGGTGGCATACACCGGGGAGCTGTTTTTT
D: .
size: few
V: TRBV5-6
J: TRBJ2-2

CDR3: CASSLAEGNEQFF
DNA: TGTGCCAGCAGCTTGGCCGAGGGGAATGAGCAGTTCTTC
D: .
size: .
V: TRBV11-2
J: TRBJ2-1

CDR3: CAISERGEGNQPQHF
DNA: TGTGCCATCAGTGAGAGAGGGGAAGGAAATCAGCCCCAGCATTTT
D: .
size: .
V: TRBV10-3
J: TRBJ1-5

CDR3: CASSAGQGGLYGYTF
DNA: TGTGCCAGTAGTGCCGGACAGGGGGGTCTCTATGGCTACACCTTC
D: TRBD1
size: few
V: TRBV19
J: TRBJ1-2

CDR3: CASSPGEGARGYEQYF
DNA: TGTGCCAGCAGCCCCGGTGAGGGGGCGCGTGGTTACGAGCAGTACTTC
D: TRBD1
size: .
V: TRBV9
J: TRBJ2-7

CDR3: CSVEEGTSGQESEQFF
DNA: TGCAGCGTTGAAGAAGGGACTAGCGGCCAAGAAAGTGAGCAGTTCTTC
D: TRBD2
size: few
V: TRBV29-1
J: TRBJ2-1

CDR3: CSVELTGPNEQFF
DNA: TGCAGCGTTGAGTTAACAGGGCCAAATGAGCAGTTCTTC
D: .
size: .
V: TRBV29-1
J: TRBJ2-1

CDR3: CASRAVGLARETQYF
DNA: TGTGCCAGCAGAGCCGTGGGGCTAGCTCGAGAGACCCAGTACTTC
D: .
size: .
V: TRBV2
J: TRBJ2-5

CDR3: CASSKGGTGRCNEQFF
DNA: TGTGCCAGCAGCAAAGGGGGAACAGGGCGGTGCAATGAGCAGTTCTTC
D: .
size: few
V: TRBV21-1
J: TRBJ2-1

CDR3: CASSQDDGAGQPQHF
DNA: TGCGCCAGCAGCCAAGATGATGGGGCGGGACAGCCCCAGCATTTT
D: .
size: few
V: TRBV4-1
J: TRBJ1-5

CDR3: CASSLGLVDTQYF
DNA: TGTGCCAGCAGCTTGGGGCTAGTGGATACGCAGTATTTT
D: .
size: few
V: TRBV5-6
J: TRBJ2-3

CDR3: CASSPGTFYEQYF
DNA: TGTGCCAGCAGCCCAGGAACCTTCTACGAGCAGTACTTC
D: .
size: few
V: TRBV7-9
J: TRBJ2-7

CDR3: CASSLDRGGDTEAFF
DNA: TGTGCCAGCAGCTTGGACAGGGGAGGTGACACTGAAGCTTTCTTT
D: TRBD1
size: .
V: TRBV5-4
J: TRBJ1-1

CDR3: CASSLGPGRYGYTF
DNA: TGCGCCAGCAGCTTGGGTCCAGGGAGGTATGGCTACACCTTC
D: .
size: few
V: TRBV5-1
J: TRBJ1-2

CDR3: CASSSRTANYGYTF
DNA: TGTGCCAGCAGCTCTCGGACCGCCAACTATGGCTACACCTTC
D: .
size: once
V: TRBV9
J: TRBJ1-2

CDR3: CASSLSGQGETEAFF
DNA: TGTGCCAGCAGTTTATCAGGACAGGGAGAGACTGAAGCTTTCTTT
D: TRBD1
size: .
V: TRBV27
J: TRBJ1-1

CDR3: CASSPGTGGSGGYTF
DNA: TGCGCCAGCAGCCCGGGGACAGGCGGTAGCGGTGGCTACACCTTC
D: TRBD1
size: .
V: TRBV5-1
J: TRBJ1-2

CDR3: CASRAVLRSNQPQHF
DNA: TGTGCCAGCAGGGCCGTCCTTAGGAGCAATCAGCCCCAGCATTTT
D: .
size: .
V: TRBV2
J: TRBJ1-5

CDR3: CASSLLTGSNQPQHF
DNA: TGCGCCAGCAGCTTGCTAACAGGCAGCAATCAGCCCCAGCATTTT
D: .
size: .
V: TRBV5-1
J: TRBJ1-5

CDR3: CASSFGGGSSYNEQFF
DNA: TGTGCCAGCAGCTTTGGGGGGGGTAGCTCCTACAATGAGCAGTTCTTC
D: TRBD2
size: few
V: TRBV11-2
J: TRBJ2-1

CDR3: CASSRTGELFF
DNA: TGTGCCAGCAGCCGGACAGGGGAACTGTTTTTT
D: TRBD1
size: few
V: TRBV5-6
J: TRBJ1-4

CDR3: CASSLGGSNLNEKLFF
DNA: TGTGCCAGCAGCTTGGGGGGATCGAACCTTAATGAAAAACTGTTTTTT
D: .
size: .
V: TRBV5-6
J: TRBJ1-4

CDR3: CASSRLSSAEAFF
DNA: TGTGCCAGCAGCAGACTCAGCTCGGCTGAAGCTTTCTTT
D: .
size: few
V: TRBV6-5
J: TRBJ1-1

CDR3: CASTGIDIPYEQYF
DNA: TGTGCCAGCACCGGGATTGACATTCCCTACGAGCAGTACTTC
D: .
size: .
V: TRBV2
J: TRBJ2-7

CDR3: CASSLTSGGREQYF
DNA: TGTGCCAGCAGCTTAACCAGCGGGGGGCGGGAGCAGTACTTC
D: TRBD2
size: .
V: TRBV7-6
J: TRBJ2-7

CDR3: CASRAGGTGELFF
DNA: TGTGCCAGCCGAGCGGGGGGCACCGGGGAGCTGTTTTTT
D: TRBD2
size: .
V: TRBV5-4
J: TRBJ2-2

CDR3: CASSFHGQGAGKLFF
DNA: TGTGCCAGTAGTTTTCACGGGCAGGGGGCAGGAAAACTGTTTTTT
D: TRBD1
size: .
V: TRBV19
J: TRBJ1-4

CDR3: CASSPGGGGYTF
DNA: TGTGCCAGCAGCCCCGGGGGAGGCGGCTACACCTTC
D: .
size: medium-sized
V: TRBV2
J: TRBJ1-2

CDR3: CASSEFRVSYEQYF
DNA: TGTGCCAGCAGTGAATTCAGGGTCTCCTACGAGCAGTACTTC
D: .
size: .
V: TRBV2
J: TRBJ2-7

CDR3: CSAKRADGNTEAFF
DNA: TGCAGCGCGAAAAGGGCGGACGGGAACACTGAAGCTTTCTTT
D: .
size: .
V: TRBV29-1
J: TRBJ1-1

CDR3: CASSQPTGVSAGYTF
DNA: TGCGCCAGCAGCCAACCGACAGGGGTATCTGCTGGCTACACCTTC
D: TRBD1
size: .
V: TRBV4-1
J: TRBJ1-2